Below are 23 T cell receptor beta chains sequenced from a single sample in a study of shared clonotypes between healthy human individuals. Terminally differentiated effector memory CD45RA+ cells were excluded by CCR7 positive selection of CD45RO-negative cells. Assay: immunoSEQ multiplex PCR; the TCRdb copy retains only in-frame clones and omits some. The table lists some 2.1 million clones, around 93% of them singletons. The sample comprised naive CD8+ T cells from PBMCs. Source of these receptors: a man aged 18 to 30 in good health. Some clones in this sample may be carry-over from other donors' samples.

The chain links TRBV28 to TRBJ2-1; D might be TRBD2 (6 bases). Trimming took off 0 bases at V and 8 bases at J, with 17 bases between the two ends. The CDR3 is made up of 16 amino acids. CDR1 MDHEN and CDR2 SYDVKM come from the germline V gene. The CDR3 region is CASSLWGREERYEQFF. Here the CDR3 DNA reads TGTGCCAGCAGTTTATGGGGGCGGGAAGAGCGCTATGAGCAGTTCTTC.

The rearrangement links TRBV6-6 to TRBJ2-3, with D unresolved. V lost 6 bases and J lost 4, with 14 bases in between. The CDR3 runs to 14 residues. Germline CDR1 MNHNY, CDR2 SVGAGI (reference sequence). As DNA, the CDR3 is TGTGCCAGCAGCCCCTTCCGAGCCCCAGATACGCAGTATTTT. Translated: CASSPFRAPDTQYF.

The chain carries TRBV13 and TRBJ1-6; D is unclear. Germline V gene sequence: CDR1 PRHDT, CDR2 FYEKMQ (reference sequence). The germline V and J ends were trimmed by 4 bases and 5 bases, with 3 bases remaining between them. CDR3 length: 12 amino acids. The CDR3 is CASSSDNSPLHF. The CDR3 DNA sequence: TGTGCCAGCAGCTCAGATAATTCACCCCTCCACTTT.

V gene TRBV5-6 combines with J gene TRBJ2-1; tentative D call: TRBD2 (5 bases). CDR1 SGHDT and CDR2 YYEEEE come from the germline V gene. The CDR3 covers 16 residues. Deletions cut 4 bases from V and 0 bases from J, with 14 bases between. The chain's CDR3 is CASSAGWESSYNEQFF. The CDR3 region has the DNA TGTGCCAGCAGCGCCGGGTGGGAGAGCTCCTACAATGAGCAGTTCTTC.

Worth noting for this clone: The identical CDR3 is also encoded by other nucleotide sequences in the sample. CDR3 region: CASSYRDRRYEQYF. The CDR3 nucleotides read TGTGCCAGCAGCTACCGGGACAGGAGATACGAGCAGTACTTC. This rearrangement joins TRBV6-5 to TRBJ2-7; 8 bases are shared with TRBD1. CDR3 length: 14 residues. Losses at the gene ends were 6 bases for V and 4 bases for J; bases not matched to a gene: 8. The V gene's germline CDR1 is MNHEY and CDR2 SVGAGI.

The CDR3 region is CASSARLAGGSGNEQFF. The CDR3 DNA reads as TGTGCCAGCAGCGCCAGACTAGCGGGAGGGTCCGGCAATGAGCAGTTCTTC. The V call is TRBV7-2, the J call TRBJ2-1; 14 bases line up with TRBD2. CDR1 and CDR2 from the germline V gene are SGHTA and FQGNSA. This CDR3 is built from 17 residues. Germline trimming cut 5 bases from V and 6 bases from J; bases unmatched to any gene: 9.

In this sample, this clone turned up once. This chain links TRBV6-4 with TRBJ2-1, with D tentatively TRBD1 or TRBD2 (5 bases each). V lost 6 bases to trimming and J lost 9 bases, with 18 bases between them. From germline, CDR1 is MRHNA and CDR2 SNTAGT. The CDR3 sequence is 14 residues long. The chain's CDR3 is CASRDPGTGGEQFF. CDR3 coding DNA: TGTGCCAGCAGAGACCCCGGGACGGGCGGTGAGCAGTTCTTC.

The chain combines TRBV19 with TRBJ2-1; TRBD2 matches 11 bases. The CDR3 is 15 residues long. With 1 base clipped from V and 9 bases from J, the junction kept 5 bases outside the gene matches. The germline V gene has CDR1 LNHDA and CDR2 SQIVND (reference sequence). CDR3 residues: CASSIVLAGEGEQFF. DNA for the CDR3: TGTGCCAGTAGTATAGTACTAGCGGGAGAGGGTGAGCAGTTCTTC.

This clone has a handful of counts. The rearrangement uses TRBV6-1 and TRBJ1-2; D unclear. V lost 3 bases and J 5 bases, leaving 13 bases between the germline ends. Germline lookup yields CDR1 MNHNS and CDR2 SASEGT. There are 14 residues in the CDR3. CDR3 in DNA: TGTGCCAGCAGTGATAAGGGAATCCTATATGGCTACACCTTC. Its protein product is CASSDKGILYGYTF.

The V gene is TRBV19, the J gene TRBJ2-1; D tentatively reads TRBD1 or TRBD2 (5 bases each). Germline V lookup: CDR1 LNHDA, CDR2 SQIVND (reference sequence). Between the trimmed V and J ends, which lost 5 bases and 6 bases, there was a span of 20 bases. The CDR3 extends over 16 amino acids. The CDR3 region is CASSPRGPRLINEQFF. DNA for the CDR3: TGTGCCAGTAGTCCCCGGGGCCCCCGTCTAATCAATGAGCAGTTCTTC. The full variable domain, with the rest looked up from reference TRBV19 and TRBJ2-1, is DGGITQSPKYLFRKEGQNVTLSCEQNLNHDAMYWYRQDPGQGLRLIYYSQIVNDFQKGDIAEGYSVSREKKESFPLTVTSAQKNPTAFYLCASSPRGPRLINEQFFGPGTRLTVL.

The chain couples TRBV4-1 to TRBJ1-6, with 7 bases identical to TRBD1. The CDR3 has 17 amino acids. J gave up 6 bases and V 4 bases, and 12 bases lay outside the gene matches. CDR1 and CDR2 from the germline V gene are MGHRA and YSYEKL. The CDR3 nucleotides read TGCGCCAGCAGCCGCCGCCAGGGGGACTATGGTAATTCACCCCTCCACTTT. It is translated as CASSRRQGDYGNSPLHF.

This chain joins TRBV4-1 and TRBJ2-3; D is unresolved. Germline V gene lookup returns CDR1 MGHRA and CDR2 YSYEKL. The CDR3 consists of 14 residues. The ends were cut back, 0 bases at V and 4 bases at J, with 8 bases in the middle. This CDR3 is CASSQENVPDTQYF. The CDR3 region has the DNA TGCGCCAGCAGCCAAGAAAACGTCCCAGATACGCAGTATTTT.

With regard to this clone: This same CDR3 is encoded by further DNA sequences in the sample. The CDR3 DNA sequence: TGCAGCGCCCGGACAGGGCCCTACGAGCAGTACTTC. This translates into CSARTGPYEQYF. This rearrangement joins TRBV29-1 to TRBJ2-7, with 8 bases that match TRBD1. The V segment lost 7 bases and the J segment 2 bases; nucleotides outside the gene matches: 4. CDR3 length equals 12 residues. Germline values: CDR1 SQVTM, CDR2 ANQGSEA.

Here the CDR3 reads CASSGGPYGYTF. CDR3 sequence (DNA): TGTGCCAGCAGCGGGGGACCCTATGGCTACACCTTC. The J gene is TRBJ1-2, the V gene TRBV9, with D maybe TRBD1 (5 bases). Germline V gene data show CDR1 as SGDLS and CDR2 as YYNGEE. The CDR3 length is 12 residues. Trimming cost V 3 bases and J 4 bases, with 7 bases left between them.

A word on this clone: Other nucleotide sequences from this sample produce the same CDR3. J is TRBJ2-3 and V is TRBV28; D remains ambiguous. V was shortened by 6 bases and J by 0 bases, with 10 bases between the two germline ends. Germline CDR1 MDHEN, CDR2 SYDVKM. The CDR3 spans 14 residues. The CDR3 DNA is TGTGCCAGCAGCCCAGAACCCAGCACAGATACGCAGTATTTT. Its protein product is CASSPEPSTDTQYF.

V is TRBV5-1 and J is TRBJ2-5; maybe TRBD1 (6 bases). The closer fit of TRBJ2-7 to the DNA end suggests the J call may be wrong. Germline CDR1 reads SGHRS; CDR2 reads YFSETQ. This CDR3 contains 15 residues. The DNA for the CDR3 is TGCGCCAGCAGCTTGGCTTATGAGGGGGCCTACGAGCAGTACTTC. It codes for CASSLAYEGAYEQYF.

This clone was counted once. The chain combines TRBV7-9 with TRBJ1-2; D uncertain. The germline gives CDR1 SEHNR, CDR2 FQNEAQ (reference sequence). V lost 0 bases and J lost 4, with 9 bases in between. CDR3 length: 14 residues. The CDR3 spells CASSLAEGSYGYTF. CDR3 in DNA: TGTGCCAGCAGCTTAGCCGAGGGTAGCTATGGCTACACCTTC.

This clone was counted a single time. The rearrangement links TRBV28 to TRBJ2-7; D remains unclear. Germline assignment: CDR1 MDHEN and CDR2 SYDVKM. The ends were cut back, 7 bases at V and 3 bases at J, with 13 bases in the middle. The length of the CDR3 is 13 residues. The CDR3 loop is CASTPPWGYEQYF. The CDR3 bases are TGTGCCAGCACCCCCCCTTGGGGCTACGAGCAGTACTTC.

This chain connects TRBV7-9 to TRBJ2-1; 7 positions match TRBD2. Germline V gene lookup returns CDR1 SEHNR and CDR2 FQNEAQ (reference sequence). The V and J ends lost 3 bases and 8 bases, in that order; junction bases with no gene match: 16. The CDR3 runs 17 residues. The CDR3 bases are TGTGCCAGCAGCTTCCGGGGAAGGGAGCGGGAATGGGATGAGCAGTTCTTC. Protein product: CASSFRGREREWDEQFF.

The V and J genes are TRBV2 and TRBJ2-7; D possibly uses TRBD1 or TRBD2 (5 bases each). The CDR3 runs 12 residues. Germline lookup yields CDR1 SNHLY and CDR2 FYNNEI. Trimming shortened V by 8 bases and J by 9 bases, and 17 bases separated the two germline ends. This CDR3 is CASEGRRWGQYF. Here the CDR3 DNA reads TGTGCCAGCGAGGGACGGAGATGGGGGCAGTACTTC.

The rearrangement uses TRBV11-2 and TRBJ2-7; D perhaps matches TRBD1 (6 bases). V was pared by 4 bases and J by 2 bases, with 12 bases between. This CDR3 region has 14 residues. Germline V gene lookup returns CDR1 SGHAT and CDR2 FQNNGV. CDR3 residues: CASSWAGVPYEQYF. Here the CDR3 DNA reads TGTGCCAGCAGCTGGGCAGGGGTTCCCTACGAGCAGTACTTC.

The chain couples TRBV5-4 to TRBJ1-2; D is undetermined. With 4 bases removed from V and 4 bases from J, the gap between germline ends came to 11 bases. Germline-derived CDR1 and CDR2 are SGHNT and YYREEE (reference sequence). This CDR3 is 13 amino acids long. DNA of the CDR3: TGTGCCAGCAGCCTACGGGTCGGCTATGGCTACACCTTC. It translates to CASSLRVGYGYTF.

J is TRBJ2-5 and V is TRBV7-6; 7 nucleotides line up with TRBD1. Losses at the gene ends were 4 bases for V and 3 bases for J; bases not matched to a gene: 11. Germline loops: CDR1 SGHVS, CDR2 FNYEAQ. The CDR3 sequence is 16 residues long. CDR3 in amino acids: CASSYLGQVAEETQYF. Written as DNA, the CDR3 is TGTGCCAGCAGCTACCTAGGACAGGTCGCCGAAGAGACCCAGTACTTC.